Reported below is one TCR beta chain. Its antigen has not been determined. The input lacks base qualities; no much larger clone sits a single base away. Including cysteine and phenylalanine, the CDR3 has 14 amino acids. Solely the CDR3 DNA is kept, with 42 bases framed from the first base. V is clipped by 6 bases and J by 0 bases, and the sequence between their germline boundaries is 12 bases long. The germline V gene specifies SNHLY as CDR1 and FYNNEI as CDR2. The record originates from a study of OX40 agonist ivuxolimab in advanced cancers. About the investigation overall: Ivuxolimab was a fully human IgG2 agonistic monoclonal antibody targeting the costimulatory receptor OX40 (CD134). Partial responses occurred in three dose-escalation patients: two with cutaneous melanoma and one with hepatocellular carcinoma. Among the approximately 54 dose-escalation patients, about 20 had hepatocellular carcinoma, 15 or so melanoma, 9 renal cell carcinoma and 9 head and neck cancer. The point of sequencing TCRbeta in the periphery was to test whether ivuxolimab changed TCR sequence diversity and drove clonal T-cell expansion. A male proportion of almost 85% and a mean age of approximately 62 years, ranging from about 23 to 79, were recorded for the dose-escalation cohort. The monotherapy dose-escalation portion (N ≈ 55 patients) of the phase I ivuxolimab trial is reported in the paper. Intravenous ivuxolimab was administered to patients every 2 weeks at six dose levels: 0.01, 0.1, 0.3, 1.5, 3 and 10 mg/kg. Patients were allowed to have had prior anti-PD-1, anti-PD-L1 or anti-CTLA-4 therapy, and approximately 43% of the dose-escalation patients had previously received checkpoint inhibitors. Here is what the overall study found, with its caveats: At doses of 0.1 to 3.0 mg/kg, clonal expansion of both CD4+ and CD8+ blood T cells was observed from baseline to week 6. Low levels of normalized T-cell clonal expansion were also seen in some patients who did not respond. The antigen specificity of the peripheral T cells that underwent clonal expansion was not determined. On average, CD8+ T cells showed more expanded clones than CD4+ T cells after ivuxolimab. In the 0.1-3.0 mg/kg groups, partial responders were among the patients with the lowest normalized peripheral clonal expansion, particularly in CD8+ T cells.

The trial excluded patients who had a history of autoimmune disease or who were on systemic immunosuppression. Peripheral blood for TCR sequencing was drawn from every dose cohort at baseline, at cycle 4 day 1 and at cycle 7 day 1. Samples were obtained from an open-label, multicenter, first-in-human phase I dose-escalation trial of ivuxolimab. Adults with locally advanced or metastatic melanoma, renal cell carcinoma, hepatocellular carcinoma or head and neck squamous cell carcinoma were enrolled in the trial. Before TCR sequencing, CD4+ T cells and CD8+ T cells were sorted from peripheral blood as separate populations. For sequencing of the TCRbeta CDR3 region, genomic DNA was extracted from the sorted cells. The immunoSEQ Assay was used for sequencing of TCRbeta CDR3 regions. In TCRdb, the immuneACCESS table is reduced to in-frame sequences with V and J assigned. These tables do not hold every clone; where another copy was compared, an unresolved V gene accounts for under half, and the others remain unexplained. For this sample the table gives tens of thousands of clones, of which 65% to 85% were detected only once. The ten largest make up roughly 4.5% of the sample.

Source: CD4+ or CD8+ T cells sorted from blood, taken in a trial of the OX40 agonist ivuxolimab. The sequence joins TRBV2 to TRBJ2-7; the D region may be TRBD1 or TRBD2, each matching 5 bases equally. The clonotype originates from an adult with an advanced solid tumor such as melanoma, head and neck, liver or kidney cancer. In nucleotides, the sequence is TGTGCCAGCAGGGGGGATTACTCCTCCTACGAGCAGTACTTC. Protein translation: CASRGDYSSYEQYF.